Here is one T cell receptor beta chain with its context. The antigen it recognizes is unknown. The sample holds no much larger clone one base away, and base qualities are not on file. This sample is part of a study of blood T cell repertoires in COVID-19 (dated by TCRdb to 2020 to 2021). Context from the whole study: Samples covering the acute and convalescent phases of COVID-19 were provided by collaborators in the United States, Italy and Spain. Sample metadata almost always included a de-identified subject ID, COVID-19 status, age in years and sex. Where available, HLA class I and class II types were obtained from metadata supplied by the sample provider rather than from assay-based typing. The repertoires were made available in a free public database intended to serve as a resource for research on the immune response to SARS-CoV-2. Samples were obtained from the ongoing ImmuneRACE study (first 160 participants) and from some 1,300 subjects provided by 6 global collaborators. The material from the prospective study consisted of cDNA or gDNA derived from T cells, B-cell-depleted T cells, or PBMCs. Deeply sampled blood TCRbeta repertoires from subjects exposed to, actively infected with, or recovered from COVID-19 were included in the dataset.

The paper's findings and limits, for the study overall: The amount of clinical and demographic metadata varied by source and participant and was provided uncurated.

TCRbeta CDR3 regions were amplified from genomic DNA using the immunoSEQ Assay, a bias-controlled multiplex PCR. The authors' analysis ran thus. Within the assay, amplification of reference gene primers was used to estimate how many nucleated cells each sample contained. Sequence reads were collapsed and filtered to measure the absolute abundance of every unique TCRbeta CDR3 rearrangement. Productive Simpson clonality was computed per sample as the square root of Simpson's diversity index over productive rearrangements. In its TCRdb copy, this immuneACCESS table keeps in-frame sequences only and misses some clones. Where compared with another copy, unresolved V genes explain less than half of these, and the others have no known cause. V and J calls plus clone size are reproduced from that table; the DNA served to infer D and trimming. In all, the sample holds about 160,000 clones, and roughly 93% of those were seen once. Approximately 2% of the sample rests with the top ten.

Collaborating institutions collected whole blood in K2EDTA tubes following their own protocols. For TCRbeta analysis, collaborator samples were shipped as frozen whole blood, as isolated PBMCs, or as DNA extracted from either sample type. Taken from cysteine to phenylalanine, the CDR3 has 15 residues. Only the CDR3 DNA stays, 45 bases, in frame from base 1. For CDR1 and CDR2, the germline V gene (reference sequence) lists WNHNN and SYGVQD. Here V drops 11 bases and J drops 8 bases, and the junction holds 16 bases not matched to any gene. The sample taken for sequencing was peripheral blood. The clonotype originates from a man aged 18 to 29 with acute or convalescent COVID-19. In this chain, TRBV10-1 is recombined with TRBJ2-1; TRBD2 fits 9 bases in the junction. The CDR3 here reads CAAWLVGTSSDEQFF. Here is the DNA: TGCGCCGCGTGGTTAGTCGGGACTAGCAGCGATGAGCAGTTCTTC.